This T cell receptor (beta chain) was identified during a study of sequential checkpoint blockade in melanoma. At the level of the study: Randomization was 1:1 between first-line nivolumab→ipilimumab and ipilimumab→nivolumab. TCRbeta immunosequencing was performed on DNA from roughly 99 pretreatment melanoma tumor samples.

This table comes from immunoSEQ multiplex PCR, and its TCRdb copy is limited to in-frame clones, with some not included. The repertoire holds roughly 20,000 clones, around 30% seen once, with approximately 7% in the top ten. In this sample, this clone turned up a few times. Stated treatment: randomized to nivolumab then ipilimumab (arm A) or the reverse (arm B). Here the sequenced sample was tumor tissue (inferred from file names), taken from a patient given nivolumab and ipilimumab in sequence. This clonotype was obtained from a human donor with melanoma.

CDR3: CASSPYYTTQYF. Written as DNA, the CDR3 is TGTGCCAGCAGTCCCTATTATACTACGCAGTATTTT. The chain combines TRBV6-8 with TRBJ2-3; D gene ambiguous. V was trimmed by 5 bases and J by 8 bases, leaving 11 bases between them. This CDR3 has 12 residues. CDR1 and CDR2 (germline): MNHGY, SAAAGT.